This T cell receptor (beta chain) originates from a study of blood T cells in healthy people across ages. This clonotype has only a few counts. Its antigen is unidentified. Together with a sample-barcoded 5' primer, a J-beta primer mix was included in a second PCR lasting about 7 to 11 cycles. All cDNA molecules were each tagged by a template-switch adaptor with 12 random nucleotides. One entry per CDR3 protein, called by TCRdb with MiXCR from the 5' RACE reads. The sample has roughly 1.5 million distinct CDR3 sequences; around 40% are singletons. General observations from the study: Donor CMV infection status was unknown, possibly confounding age-related changes in expanded clonotypes. Those diversity estimates obtained from one million T cells were thought to be underestimates.

Total RNA was extracted at no less than 6 micrograms per sample. This TCR was sampled from a woman between 18 and 29 years old in good health. Sequencing input: blood.

The CDR3 DNA reads TGCGCCAGCAGCCCCACTAACTACAATGAGCAGTTCTTC. Translation: CASSPTNYNEQFF. The rearrangement uses TRBV5-1 and TRBJ2-1, with D uncertain. Looked up from germline, CDR1 is SGHRS and CDR2 is YFSETQ. Trimming cost V 4 bases and J 3 bases, with 8 bases left between them. The length of the CDR3 is 13 residues.